The 15 T cell receptor beta chains below all came from one sample that was sequenced in a study of siplizumab effects on memory and regulatory T cells (dated by TCRdb to the late 2010s). Library construction relied on the immunoSEQ multiplex PCR assay. TCRdb mirrors the immuneACCESS table, restricted to in-frame sequences. Some clones are absent from its copies; in checked studies, under half trace to an unresolved V gene, and the reason for the others is unknown. Present in this sample are tens of thousands of clones, just over 95% of which were seen just once. Jointly, the top ten make up about 0.095% of the sample. Material for sequencing was naive CD8+ T cells sorted from blood. The intended sense of this specimen's cell subset or site label: unstimulated naive T cells. These receptor sequences come from a human donor in good health.

The rearrangement joins TRBV19 to TRBJ2-3, with D perhaps matching TRBD2 (5 bases). Trimming cost V 10 bases and J 1 base, with 12 bases left between them. CDR3 length: 13 residues. The germline V gene encodes CDR1 LNHDA and CDR2 SQIVND (reference sequence). The CDR3 loop is CAILVEGTDTQYF. CDR3 DNA: TGTGCCATCTTGGTGGAGGGCACAGATACGCAGTATTTT.

This chain links TRBV7-3 with TRBJ2-5, with 10 bases matching TRBD1. The DNA end is more similar to TRBJ2-7, so the J call may be wrong. CDR3 size: 15 residues. Germline lookup yields CDR1 SGHTA and CDR2 FQGTGA. The CDR3 sequence: CASSSGQGSSYEQYF. Written as DNA, the CDR3 is TGTGCCAGCAGCTCGGGACAGGGGAGCTCCTACGAGCAGTACTTC.

The rearrangement links TRBV4-3 to TRBJ2-1; TRBD2 agrees at 9 bases. The V gene end was trimmed by 0 bases and the J gene end by 7 bases; junction bases not matched to a gene: 10. Looked up from germline, CDR1 is LGHNA and CDR2 is YSLEER. The CDR3 consists of 17 residues. The CDR3 sequence is CASSQDYNAGGQNEQFF. The CDR3 coding sequence is TGCGCCAGCAGCCAAGATTATAACGCGGGGGGGCAGAATGAGCAGTTCTTC.

The V and J genes are TRBV5-4 and TRBJ2-2; the match to TRBD2 covers 12 bases. CDR3 size: 16 residues. The germline CDR1 and CDR2 sequences are SGHNT and YYREEE (reference sequence). V lost 4 bases to trimming and J lost 1 base; unmatched junction nucleotides: 2. CDR3 sequence (DNA): TGTGCCAGCAGCAGGGGACTAGCGGGGAACACCGGGGAGCTGTTTTTT. This translates into CASSRGLAGNTGELFF. Together with reference TRBV5-4 and TRBJ2-2, the CDR3 gives the full variable domain: ETGVTQSPTHLIKTRGQQVTLRCSSQSGHNTVSWYQQALGQGPQFIFQYYREEENGRGNFPPRFSGLQFPNYSSELNVNALELDDSALYLCASSRGLAGNTGELFFGEGSRLTVL.

The J gene is TRBJ2-1, the V gene TRBV7-3; 11 bases fit TRBD2. The germline V gene has CDR1 SGHTA and CDR2 FQGTGA. J was trimmed by 0 bases and V by 5 bases; bases with no gene match: 6. The CDR3 totals 17 residues. The CDR3 reads CASSINSGGASYNEQFF. The CDR3 nucleotides are TGTGCCAGCAGCATTAATAGCGGGGGGGCCTCCTACAATGAGCAGTTCTTC.

The chain employs TRBV7-6 and TRBJ2-3, with TRBD1 as a possible D gene (6 bases). V was shortened by 1 base and J by 0 bases, with 17 bases between the two germline ends. This CDR3 has 18 amino acids. CDR1 is SGHVS and CDR2 is FNYEAQ in the germline V gene. The CDR3, as DNA: TGTGCCAGCAGCTTAGATATCAGGGGTCTAACTAGCACAGATACGCAGTATTTT. This translates into CASSLDIRGLTSTDTQYF.

The J gene is TRBJ2-1, the V gene TRBV7-3; 13 positions agree with TRBD2. CDR3 size: 15 residues. Trimming removed 6 bases from V and 7 bases from J; junction bases left unmatched: 6. Per the germline V gene, CDR1 is SGHTA and CDR2 is FQGTGA. CDR3 loop: CASSKLAGGPNEQFF. Here the CDR3 DNA reads TGTGCCAGCAGTAAACTAGCGGGGGGGCCAAATGAGCAGTTCTTC.

This chain connects TRBV27 to TRBJ1-1; D unresolved. Trimming left V 5 bases short and J 3 bases short, with 10 bases between. The CDR3 extends over 13 amino acids. CDR1 and CDR2 from the germline V gene are MNHEY and SMNVEV (reference sequence). The CDR3 nucleotides read TGTGCCAGCAGTCCTCTTGGGGACACTGAAGCTTTCTTT. It translates to CASSPLGDTEAFF.

For the CDR3, the DNA is TGTGCCAGCAGCCCCGGGACTAGCGGGGGGGCTGAGACCCAGTACTTC. It encodes CASSPGTSGGAETQYF. J is TRBJ2-5 and V is TRBV9; 16 bases match TRBD2. V lost 4 bases to trimming and J lost 5 bases; unmatched junction nucleotides: 5. The CDR3 is 16 residues long. CDR1 is SGDLS, CDR2 YYNGEE, per germline.

The V call is TRBV25-1, the J call TRBJ1-5; D gene unclear. Germline V gene lookup returns CDR1 MGHDK and CDR2 SYGVNS. Trimming stripped 5 bases from V and 7 bases from J, with 12 bases between. The CDR3 totals 13 residues. The CDR3 DNA follows: TGTGCCAGCAGTCTCGGTGGCGGGCAGCCCCAGCATTTT. Its protein is CASSLGGGQPQHF. Using reference TRBV25-1 and TRBJ1-5 for the parts outside the CDR3, the full variable domain is EADIYQTPRYLVIGTGKKITLECSQTMGHDKMYWYQQDPGMELHLIHYSYGVNSTEKGDLSSESTVSRIRTEHFPLTLESARPSHTSQYLCASSLGGGQPQHFGDGTRLSIL.

This clone was observed a single time. The chain joins TRBV7-9 to TRBJ2-2, with 10 bases fitting TRBD1. With V trimmed by 5 bases and J by 2 bases, 11 bases remained unmatched. The germline CDR1 and CDR2 sequences are SEHNR and FQNEAQ (reference sequence). CDR3 length: 18 residues. The CDR3 DNA reads TGTGCCAGCAGCGCCACTCCGGGACAGGGGTCCAACACCGGGGAGCTGTTTTTT. Protein product: CASSATPGQGSNTGELFF.

The V call is TRBV4-3, the J call TRBJ2-1; 9 nucleotides agree with TRBD1. CDR3 size: 14 residues. V shed 6 bases and J 8 bases; nucleotides not matched to a gene: 8. Germline CDR1 and CDR2: LGHNA and YSLEER. The CDR3 loop is CASRPGQGYDEQFF. The CDR3 nucleotides are TGCGCCAGCAGACCGGGACAGGGATATGATGAGCAGTTCTTC.

This clone occurred once. The chain couples TRBV7-9 to TRBJ2-3, with 7 bases fitting TRBD1. V trimming: 5 bases; J trimming: 0 bases; junction bases outside the gene matches: 11. The CDR3 length is 17 residues. The V gene's germline CDR1 is SEHNR and CDR2 FQNEAQ (reference sequence). The CDR3 sequence is CASSPTLWDSSTDTQYF. The CDR3 DNA reads TGTGCCAGCAGCCCTACTCTCTGGGACAGTAGCACAGATACGCAGTATTTT.

The chain employs TRBV28 and TRBJ2-7; TRBD2 matches 10 bases. V lost 4 bases, J lost 4 bases, and 7 bases stayed unmatched. The length of the CDR3 is 15 residues. The V gene's germline CDR1 is MDHEN and CDR2 SYDVKM. The CDR3 spells CASSSLAGEQYEQYF. CDR3 bases: TGTGCCAGCAGTTCCCTAGCGGGGGAGCAGTACGAGCAGTACTTC.

This sequence joins TRBV27 and TRBJ2-3, with a tentative D call TRBD1 (7 bases). From germline, CDR1 is MNHEY and CDR2 SMNVEV (reference sequence). This CDR3 is built from 16 residues. Trimming cost V 5 bases and J 3 bases, with 18 bases left between them. The CDR3 coding sequence is TGTGCCAGCAGTCCCGCTTGGCAGGGGGGTACAGATACGCAGTATTTT. This gives the protein CASSPAWQGGTDTQYF.